The entry below gives a single TCR beta chain sequence along with its context. This sample is part of a study of healthy donors' naive CD4 and CD8 T cells. CDR3 length: 12 residues. Germline V gene data show CDR1 as MNHNY and CDR2 as SVGAGI (reference sequence). The V gene lost 4 bases and the J gene lost 6 bases, with 8 bases spanning the gap. Each TCR library used around 0.5 ug of total RNA and a linear amplification protocol. TCRdb passed the reads through MiXCR, listing each CDR3 protein once. The sample holds approximately 180,000 distinct CDR3 sequences, around 70% seen once. The sequence was obtained from a pool of human donors in good health; the sample pools cells from several healthy donors. Sequencing was done on a sample of naive CD4+ and CD8+ T cells sorted from blood, pooled from several donors. V gene TRBV6-6 combines with J gene TRBJ2-3; no clear D. The CDR3 DNA reads TGTGCCAGCAGTTTTTCGAGGGATACGCAGTATTTT. Translated: CASSFSRDTQYF.